The 15 T cell receptor beta chains reported below all come from one sample, sequenced in a study of blood T cell repertoires in COVID-19. Sequencing used immunoSEQ multiplex PCR; TCRdb keeps in-frame clones, though not all of them. The table shows around 470,000 clones, with 90% occurring only once. The sample taken for sequencing was PBMCs or T cells enriched from blood (not recorded which). These receptors were obtained from a man younger than 30 who had recovered from COVID-19.

The chain combines TRBV14 with TRBJ1-4, with 9 bases matching TRBD1. V gave up 0 bases and J gave up 8 bases; unmatched junction bases: 10. Looked up from germline, CDR1 is SGHDN and CDR2 is FVKESK. This CDR3 has 17 residues. The DNA of the CDR3 is TGTGCCAGCAGCCAAGACACAACAGGGGGCTTATGGGAAAAACTGTTTTTT. It codes for CASSQDTTGGLWEKLFF.

The V gene is TRBV7-9, the J gene TRBJ1-1, with 8 bases that match TRBD1. The CDR3 sequence is 16 residues long. V shed 0 bases, J shed 7 bases, and the junction held 10 bases outside the gene matches. CDR1 is SEHNR and CDR2 is FQNEAQ in the germline V gene (reference sequence). CDR3 amino acids: CASSLAQGAGYGEAFF. The CDR3 bases are TGTGCCAGCAGCTTAGCGCAGGGGGCGGGATACGGTGAAGCTTTCTTT.

This sequence joins TRBV5-4 and TRBJ2-2; 10 bases line up with TRBD2. V shed 0 bases, J shed 6 bases, and the junction held 5 bases outside the gene matches. Germline CDR1 is SGHNT and CDR2 is YYREEE (reference sequence). The CDR3 loop spans 16 amino acids. The CDR3 sequence is CASSLVLAGGSGELFF. In DNA form, the CDR3 reads TGTGCCAGCAGCTTGGTCTTAGCGGGAGGATCCGGGGAGCTGTTTTTT.

This clone was seen a single time. The chain recombines TRBV9 with TRBJ1-3; 11 bases are shared with TRBD1. Germline V gene lookup returns CDR1 SGDLS and CDR2 YYNGEE. V was clipped by 4 bases and J by 4 bases; unmatched bases: 4. The CDR3 is 15 amino acids. CDR3 in DNA: TGTGCCAGCAGCCGGGACAGGGGGAACGGAAACACCATATATTTT. This translates into CASSRDRGNGNTIYF.

This chain connects TRBV6-5 to TRBJ1-4; D is uncertain. Trimming cost V 2 bases and J 11 bases, with 9 bases left between them. CDR3 length equals 12 residues. Germline-derived CDR1 and CDR2 are MNHEY and SVGAGI. The CDR3 sequence: CASSYEGRKLFF. The CDR3 DNA reads TGTGCCAGCAGTTACGAGGGTCGGAAACTGTTTTTT.

This sequence joins TRBV6-4 and TRBJ2-3; TRBD2 matches at 11 bases. V lost 0 bases, J lost 6 bases, and 2 bases stayed unmatched. From germline, CDR1 is MRHNA and CDR2 SNTAGT. The CDR3 is made up of 15 amino acids. This CDR3 reads CASSDSSGGADTQYF. In DNA form, the CDR3 reads TGTGCCAGCAGTGACTCTAGCGGGGGGGCCGATACGCAGTATTTT.

The CDR3 here is CASSSGNYGYTF. Here the CDR3 DNA reads TGTGCCAGCTCTTCGGGGAACTATGGCTACACCTTC. The chain has TRBV6-5 and TRBJ1-2; D gene ambiguous. Germline V gives CDR1 MNHEY, CDR2 SVGAGI. Trimming removed 8 bases at V and 2 bases at J, with 9 bases between. CDR3 length equals 12 residues.

This chain links TRBV6-5 with TRBJ2-1, with TRBD1 matching over 7 bases. This CDR3 comprises 14 residues. Per germline, CDR1 MNHEY and CDR2 SVGAGI. V lost 4 bases to trimming and J lost 7 bases; unmatched junction nucleotides: 7. The CDR3 region is CASSSLGTANEQFF. The CDR3 coding sequence is TGTGCCAGCAGTTCTTTAGGGACAGCTAATGAGCAGTTCTTC.

V is TRBV9 and J is TRBJ2-3; 11 bases fit TRBD2. V was pared by 0 bases and J by 6 bases, with 18 bases of the junction left unmatched. The germline V gene has CDR1 SGDLS and CDR2 YYNGEE. This CDR3 contains 20 residues. DNA for the CDR3: TGTGCCAGCAGCGTAGTCGGAGTAGCGGGAGGGCCATGGGAGATTGATACGCAGTATTTT. Amino acid sequence: CASSVVGVAGGPWEIDTQYF.

The chain is built from TRBV19 and TRBJ1-2; 12 bases match TRBD1. CDR3 length equals 14 residues. V was pared by 6 bases and J by 8 bases, with 7 bases of the junction left unmatched. Germline-derived CDR1 and CDR2 are LNHDA and SQIVND (reference sequence). CDR3 bases: TGTGCCAGTAGGGCCGGGACAGGGGGCCTCGGCTACACCTTC. Its protein product is CASRAGTGGLGYTF.

The chain employs TRBV19 and TRBJ2-7; 10 positions match TRBD1. Germline assignment: CDR1 LNHDA and CDR2 SQIVND (reference sequence). The length of the CDR3 is 13 residues. V was pared by 9 bases and J by 4 bases, with 6 bases of the junction left unmatched. The CDR3: CASSRDRGYEQYF. CDR3 nucleotide sequence: TGTGCCAGCTCTCGGGACAGGGGATACGAGCAGTACTTC.

The gene calls are TRBV5-1 and TRBJ2-1; the match to TRBD2 covers 8 bases. CDR1 is SGHRS and CDR2 is YFSETQ in the germline V gene. This CDR3 has 19 amino acids. The junction had 12 bases not matched to a gene; V was cut back by 0 bases and J by 1 base. The CDR3: CASSLVRAGVFGSYNEQFF. The DNA of the CDR3 is TGCGCCAGCAGCTTGGTCCGAGCGGGAGTCTTTGGGTCCTACAATGAGCAGTTCTTC.

The chain links TRBV4-1 to TRBJ1-3; a possible D gene is TRBD1 (6 bases). There are 18 residues in the CDR3. Looked up from germline, CDR1 is MGHRA and CDR2 is YSYEKL. Trimming pared 1 base from V and 4 bases from J, leaving 20 bases between. Written as DNA, the CDR3 is TGCGCCAGCAGCCAAGTTTTAATCAGGGTCAGGGGAGGAAACACCATATATTTT. Its translation is CASSQVLIRVRGGNTIYF.

V is TRBV7-9 and J is TRBJ1-2; 8 nucleotides match TRBD1. Per the germline V gene, CDR1 is SEHNR and CDR2 is FQNEAQ (reference sequence). With 2 bases clipped from V and 4 bases from J, the junction kept 6 bases outside the gene matches. The CDR3 is 15 amino acids. The CDR3 DNA reads as TGTGCCAGCAGCTTAAGGGGACAGGTGACCTATGGCTACACCTTC. It specifies CASSLRGQVTYGYTF.

The chain links TRBV25-1 to TRBJ2-3, with TRBD1 matching 8 bases. The CDR3 is made up of 16 amino acids. The ends lost 1 base at V and 0 bases at J; junction bases unmatched: 3. CDR1 is MGHDK, CDR2 SYGVNS, per germline. CDR3 sequence: CASSEWRQGSTDTQYF. Here the CDR3 DNA reads TGTGCCAGCAGTGAATGGAGACAGGGGAGCACAGATACGCAGTATTTT.